These T cell receptor beta chains were read from a single sample in a study of blood T cell repertoires in COVID-19. Generated by immunoSEQ multiplex PCR, the TCRdb table keeps only in-frame clones and is missing some. This sample has more than 60,000 clones, with around nine tenths found just once. The sequencing sample was made of peripheral blood. The source of these receptors is a human donor in a cohort sampled during active COVID-19. Each CDR3 is given with its conserved first and last residue. Fields, in order: J gene, V gene, D gene, clone size, CDR3 protein, CDR3 DNA. D genes are given only for firm matches. Only some rows state a clone size, as once, few, many or a class for expanded clones.

j_call: TRBJ1-2
v_call: TRBV29-1
d_call: .
clone_size: .
cdr3_aa: CSASLREEGYTF
cdr3_nt: TGCAGCGCTAGCCTCAGGGAGGAGGGCTACACCTTC

j_call: TRBJ2-7
v_call: TRBV30
d_call: .
clone_size: .
cdr3_aa: CAWSSGSSYEQYF
cdr3_nt: TGTGCCTGGAGCTCGGGGAGCTCCTACGAGCAGTACTTC

j_call: TRBJ2-2
v_call: TRBV6-5
d_call: .
clone_size: .
cdr3_aa: CASSYEYRSTGELFF
cdr3_nt: TGTGCCAGCAGTTATGAGTACAGATCCACCGGGGAGCTGTTTTTT

j_call: TRBJ2-2
v_call: TRBV5-4
d_call: .
clone_size: .
cdr3_aa: CASSLGGVGLNTGELFF
cdr3_nt: TGTGCCAGCAGCTTGGGTGGAGTCGGACTCAACACCGGGGAGCTGTTTTTT

j_call: TRBJ2-7
v_call: TRBV15
d_call: .
clone_size: .
cdr3_aa: CATSRDPTGDFPGQYF
cdr3_nt: TGTGCCACCAGCAGAGACCCAACAGGCGACTTCCCCGGGCAGTACTTC

j_call: TRBJ2-1
v_call: TRBV3-1/TRBV3-2
d_call: TRBD2
clone_size: .
cdr3_aa: CASSQGPSGQFF
cdr3_nt: TGTGCCAGCAGCCAAGGCCCTAGCGGGCAGTTCTTC

j_call: TRBJ2-1
v_call: TRBV7-2
d_call: TRBD2
clone_size: .
cdr3_aa: CASSLVLAGGLQGEQFF
cdr3_nt: TGTGCCAGCAGCTTAGTACTAGCGGGGGGCCTCCAGGGAGAGCAGTTCTTC

j_call: TRBJ2-5
v_call: TRBV19
d_call: TRBD2
clone_size: .
cdr3_aa: CASSIGGGLRTQYF
cdr3_nt: TGTGCCAGTAGTATAGGGGGGGGACTCAGGACCCAGTACTTC

j_call: TRBJ2-5
v_call: TRBV12-3/TRBV12-4
d_call: .
clone_size: .
cdr3_aa: CASSFNQETQYF
cdr3_nt: TGTGCCAGCAGTTTCAACCAAGAGACCCAGTACTTC

j_call: TRBJ2-4
v_call: TRBV6-2/TRBV6-3
d_call: .
clone_size: .
cdr3_aa: CASSYVPSNIQYF
cdr3_nt: TGTGCCAGCAGTTACGTTCCGTCCAACATTCAGTACTTC

j_call: TRBJ2-7
v_call: TRBV6-5
d_call: TRBD1
clone_size: .
cdr3_aa: CASTVGTGFSDEQYF
cdr3_nt: TGTGCCAGCACCGTTGGGACAGGGTTTAGCGACGAGCAGTACTTC

j_call: TRBJ2-1
v_call: TRBV28
d_call: TRBD2
clone_size: .
cdr3_aa: CASSLGGAYNEQFF
cdr3_nt: TGTGCCAGCAGTTTAGGGGGGGCCTACAATGAGCAGTTCTTC

j_call: TRBJ2-2
v_call: TRBV19
d_call: TRBD2
clone_size: .
cdr3_aa: CATIHPMGLAGANTGELFF
cdr3_nt: TGTGCCACCATCCACCCCATGGGACTAGCGGGGGCTAACACCGGGGAGCTGTTTTTT

j_call: TRBJ1-5
v_call: TRBV19
d_call: TRBD1
clone_size: .
cdr3_aa: CASSTWDRGNNQPQHF
cdr3_nt: TGTGCCAGTAGTACATGGGACAGGGGTAACAATCAGCCCCAGCATTTT

j_call: TRBJ2-2
v_call: TRBV5-1
d_call: .
clone_size: .
cdr3_aa: CASSTNPGTGELFF
cdr3_nt: TGCGCCAGCAGCACAAATCCAGGCACCGGGGAGCTGTTTTTT

j_call: TRBJ1-3
v_call: TRBV9
d_call: .
clone_size: .
cdr3_aa: CASSDQGTGNTIYF
cdr3_nt: TGTGCCAGCAGCGACCAGGGGACTGGAAACACCATATATTTT

j_call: TRBJ1-1
v_call: TRBV9
d_call: TRBD1
clone_size: .
cdr3_aa: CASSSHPTGGTSEAFF
cdr3_nt: TGTGCCAGCAGCTCCCACCCGACAGGGGGCACATCTGAAGCTTTCTTT

j_call: TRBJ1-4
v_call: TRBV28
d_call: .
clone_size: .
cdr3_aa: CASKEGTTNEKLFF
cdr3_nt: TGTGCCAGCAAGGAGGGGACCACGAATGAAAAACTGTTTTTT

j_call: TRBJ2-2
v_call: TRBV6-5
d_call: TRBD1
clone_size: .
cdr3_aa: CASSSGGLRTGELFF
cdr3_nt: TGTGCCAGCTCCTCAGGGGGCCTGCGCACCGGGGAGCTGTTTTTT

j_call: TRBJ1-5
v_call: TRBV3-1/TRBV3-2
d_call: .
clone_size: .
cdr3_aa: CASSQDSNSNQPQHF
cdr3_nt: TGTGCCAGCAGCCAAGATTCCAATAGCAATCAGCCCCAGCATTTT

j_call: TRBJ2-4
v_call: TRBV27
d_call: TRBD1
clone_size: .
cdr3_aa: CASSFMTGGGSKNIQYF
cdr3_nt: TGTGCCAGCAGTTTCATGACAGGGGGCGGATCCAAAAACATTCAGTACTTC

j_call: TRBJ2-1
v_call: TRBV7-8
d_call: .
clone_size: .
cdr3_aa: CASSLSNEQFF
cdr3_nt: TGTGCCAGCAGCTTGAGCAATGAGCAGTTCTTC

j_call: TRBJ2-5
v_call: TRBV7-9
d_call: TRBD1
clone_size: many
cdr3_aa: CASSTQTGGGGETQYF
cdr3_nt: TGTGCCAGCAGCACCCAGACAGGGGGCGGAGGAGAGACCCAGTACTTC

j_call: TRBJ1-5
v_call: TRBV19
d_call: .
clone_size: .
cdr3_aa: CASSPQKTGNQPQHF
cdr3_nt: TGTGCCAGTAGTCCCCAAAAAACAGGGAATCAGCCCCAGCATTTT

j_call: TRBJ1-1
v_call: TRBV7-9
d_call: TRBD1
clone_size: few
cdr3_aa: CASSPTTGLNTEAFF
cdr3_nt: TGTGCCAGCAGCCCCACGACAGGGTTGAACACTGAAGCTTTCTTT

j_call: TRBJ2-3
v_call: TRBV12-3/TRBV12-4
d_call: .
clone_size: .
cdr3_aa: CASGGRGDTQYF
cdr3_nt: TGTGCCAGCGGGGGGAGGGGGGATACGCAGTATTTT

j_call: TRBJ2-2
v_call: TRBV5-3
d_call: .
clone_size: .
cdr3_aa: CARSLSPTGELFF
cdr3_nt: TGTGCCAGAAGCTTGAGCCCTACCGGGGAGCTGTTTTTT

j_call: TRBJ2-5
v_call: TRBV5-1
d_call: .
clone_size: .
cdr3_aa: CASSLLGLDEETQYF
cdr3_nt: TGCGCCAGCAGCCTACTCGGACTGGATGAGGAGACCCAGTACTTC

j_call: TRBJ2-7
v_call: TRBV12-5
d_call: .
clone_size: once
cdr3_aa: CASGLSGDYEQYF
cdr3_nt: TGTGCTAGTGGTCTATCAGGGGACTACGAGCAGTACTTC

j_call: TRBJ1-2
v_call: TRBV6-5
d_call: TRBD1
clone_size: .
cdr3_aa: CASSSGTGDYGYTF
cdr3_nt: TGTGCCAGCAGCTCCGGGACAGGGGACTATGGCTACACCTTC

j_call: TRBJ2-3
v_call: TRBV18
d_call: .
clone_size: .
cdr3_aa: CASSTRGSLTDTQYF
cdr3_nt: TGTGCCAGCTCAACCCGGGGGAGCCTCACAGATACGCAGTATTTT

j_call: TRBJ1-5
v_call: TRBV12-5
d_call: .
clone_size: .
cdr3_aa: CASGFTGSNQPQHF
cdr3_nt: TGTGCTAGTGGTTTCACAGGGAGCAATCAGCCCCAGCATTTT

j_call: TRBJ2-5
v_call: TRBV19
d_call: TRBD2
clone_size: .
cdr3_aa: CASKAGGAPSRQETQYF
cdr3_nt: TGTGCCAGTAAAGCCGGGGGGGCCCCCTCCCGGCAAGAGACCCAGTACTTC

j_call: TRBJ2-7
v_call: TRBV5-8
d_call: .
clone_size: .
cdr3_aa: CASSPRRGTVSSYEQYF
cdr3_nt: TGTGCCAGCAGCCCAAGGCGGGGAACGGTGAGCTCCTACGAGCAGTACTTC

j_call: TRBJ2-3
v_call: TRBV5-1
d_call: TRBD2
clone_size: once
cdr3_aa: CASSFATSGGSVGTDTQYF
cdr3_nt: TGCGCCAGCAGCTTTGCGACTAGCGGGGGTTCGGTAGGCACAGATACGCAGTATTTT

j_call: TRBJ1-3
v_call: TRBV6-4
d_call: .
clone_size: .
cdr3_aa: CASSPLPGSGNTIYF
cdr3_nt: TGTGCCAGCAGTCCTCTACCGGGCTCTGGAAACACCATATATTTT

j_call: TRBJ1-1
v_call: TRBV7-9
d_call: .
clone_size: .
cdr3_aa: CASSLGELRAGRGAFF
cdr3_nt: TGTGCCAGCAGCTTAGGGGAGCTCCGGGCCGGGAGGGGGGCTTTCTTT

j_call: TRBJ1-2
v_call: TRBV28
d_call: .
clone_size: .
cdr3_aa: CASSLLAGADSMRGYTF
cdr3_nt: TGTGCCAGCAGTTTACTGGCAGGGGCGGATAGCATGCGTGGCTACACCTTC

j_call: TRBJ2-3
v_call: TRBV9
d_call: TRBD2
clone_size: .
cdr3_aa: CASSVATTLAGNTDTQYF
cdr3_nt: TGTGCCAGCAGCGTAGCAACCACACTAGCGGGGAACACAGATACGCAGTATTTT

j_call: TRBJ1-1
v_call: TRBV5-6
d_call: TRBD1
clone_size: .
cdr3_aa: CASSSRDRGSAFF
cdr3_nt: TGTGCCAGCAGCAGCCGGGACAGGGGTAGCGCTTTCTTT

j_call: TRBJ1-6
v_call: TRBV5-4
d_call: TRBD1
clone_size: .
cdr3_aa: CASSLVSRGVNSPLHF
cdr3_nt: TGTGCCAGCAGCTTGGTATCCAGGGGGGTTAATTCACCCCTCCACTTT